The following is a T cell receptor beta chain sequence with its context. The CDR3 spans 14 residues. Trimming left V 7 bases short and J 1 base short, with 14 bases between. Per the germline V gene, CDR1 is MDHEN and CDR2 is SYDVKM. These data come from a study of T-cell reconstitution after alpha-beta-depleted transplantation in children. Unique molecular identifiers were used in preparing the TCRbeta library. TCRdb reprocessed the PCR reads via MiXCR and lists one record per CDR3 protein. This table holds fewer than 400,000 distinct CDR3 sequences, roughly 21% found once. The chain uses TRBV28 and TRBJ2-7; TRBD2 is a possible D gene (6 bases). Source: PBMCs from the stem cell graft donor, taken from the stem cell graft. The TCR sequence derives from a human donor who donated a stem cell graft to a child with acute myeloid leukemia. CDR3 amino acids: CASIMGGRSYEQYF. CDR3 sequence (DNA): TGTGCCAGCATTATGGGGGGTAGATCCTACGAGCAGTACTTC.